A selection of T cell receptor beta chains follows, all from one sample in a study of patients and donors after allogeneic stem cell transplantation. TCRdb reprocessed the RT-PCR reads via MiXCR and lists one record per CDR3 protein. The table lists about a million distinct CDR3 sequences, more than 15% of them singletons, with 5% to 7.5% in the top ten. Sequenced: blood, either unsorted or a sorted T cell fraction (not recorded which). The source is a human donor who was either an allogeneic HSCT recipient or a stem cell or donor lymphocyte infusion donor (not recorded which). It is not recorded whose cells these are; they may come from a transplant donor. Each CDR3 is given with its conserved first and last residue. A D gene is named only where the DNA matches it firmly. Clone size is not always given. Where it is, it says once, few, many or a class for expanded clones.

TRBV12-3/TRBV12-4,TRBD1,few,TRBJ1-5,CASSQTGDSNQPQHF,TGTGCCAGCAGCCAGACAGGGGATAGCAATCAGCCCCAGCATTTT
TRBV5-1,NA,NA,TRBJ2-1,CASSLEGLNYNEQFF,TGCGCCAGCAGCTTAGAAGGACTTAATTACAATGAGCAGTTCTTC
TRBV5-1,NA,few,TRBJ2-5,CASSLEGFETQYF,TGCGCCAGCAGCTTGGAAGGGTTTGAGACCCAGTACTTC
TRBV6-2/TRBV6-3,NA,few,TRBJ2-2,CASRKWGASSTGELFF,TGTGCCAGCAGGAAATGGGGGGCCTCGAGCACCGGGGAGCTGTTTTTT
TRBV25-1,TRBD2,few,TRBJ2-7,CASSEWEGLGYEQYF,TGTGCCAGCAGTGAATGGGAGGGGTTGGGCTACGAGCAGTACTTC
TRBV29-1,TRBD1,NA,TRBJ2-3,CSARKGGKDTQYF,TGCAGCGCACGGAAAGGGGGCAAGGATACGCAGTATTTT
TRBV27,TRBD1,NA,TRBJ2-2,CASSRTGVTANTGELFF,TGTGCCAGCAGCCGGACAGGGGTCACCGCGAACACCGGGGAGCTGTTTTTT
TRBV5-1,NA,few,TRBJ1-2,CASSLDASKYYGYTF,TGCGCCAGCAGCTTGGATGCCAGCAAATACTATGGCTACACCTTC
TRBV29-1,NA,few,TRBJ2-7,CSVETVPYEQYF,TGCAGCGTTGAGACAGTCCCCTACGAGCAGTACTTC
TRBV4-2,NA,many,TRBJ2-7,CASSQVFEGPEQYF,TGTGCCAGCAGCCAAGTATTTGAGGGGCCCGAGCAGTACTTC
TRBV6-5,NA,NA,TRBJ1-2,CASSFQQGGEGYTF,TGTGCCAGCAGTTTCCAACAGGGAGGTGAGGGCTACACCTTC
TRBV7-8,NA,NA,TRBJ2-7,CASSLSRTNEQYF,TGTGCCAGCAGCTTATCCCGGACGAACGAGCAGTACTTC